A single TCR beta chain is shown here with its context. The record originates from a study of technical replicates of blood from a handful of donors. Using immunoSEQ multiplex PCR, the repertoire was profiled, and TCRdb retains in-frame clones only, with some absent. The sample records roughly 100,000 clones, 95% being singletons. The CDR3 extends over 15 amino acids. Per the germline V gene, CDR1 is MNHEY and CDR2 is SMNVEV (reference sequence). V lost 3 bases, J lost 4 bases, and 12 bases lay in between. The chain employs TRBV27 and TRBJ2-2; weak D call: TRBD1 (5 bases). This TCR came from a human donor in good health. Sequenced input: T cells isolated from PBMCs. CDR3 DNA sequence: TGTGCCAGCAGTTTGGTTGGACACCTCACCGGGGAGCTGTTTTTT. Translated, it gives CASSLVGHLTGELFF.